The clone carrying this T cell receptor beta chain occurred a few times. This specimen belongs to a study of cytomegalovirus exposure and HLA in healthy donors. Profiling relied on immunoSEQ multiplex PCR, and the TCRdb table lists in-frame clones only, not all of them. The sample lists roughly 200,000 clones, roughly 86% occurring once. Germline CDR1 is SGHRS and CDR2 is YFSETQ. The CDR3 has 14 amino acids. V shed 2 bases and J shed 5 bases, with 11 bases lying between them. A roughly 120-subject validation cohort, separate from the approximately 610-subject first cohort, supplied the donors. The chain recombines TRBV5-1 with TRBJ1-5; D ambiguous. The specimen was PBMCs. The sequence was collected from a man between 25 and 39 years old in good health and CMV-seropositive. The CDR3 spells CASSFEGFDQPQHF. Written as DNA, the CDR3 is TGCGCCAGCAGCTTTGAGGGTTTCGATCAGCCCCAGCATTTT.